A single sample is the source of the 20 T cell receptor beta chains below, sequenced in a study of T cells in Graves' hyperthyroidism and ophthalmopathy. It was RNA transcripts that yielded the amplified TCR beta CDR3 regions. First-round RT-PCR with HTBI primers amplified the TCR CDR3 region. Each CDR3 protein is one row after TCRdb ran MiXCR on the multiplex PCR reads. This table holds about 400,000 distinct CDR3 sequences, around 13% found once. The sequencing sample was made of blood. These receptors all come from a woman aged 25 to 39 with Graves' ophthalmopathy.

The sample holds many counts of this clonotype. The chain is built from TRBV2 and TRBJ2-7; 7 bases line up with TRBD2. The V gene's germline CDR1 is SNHLY and CDR2 FYNNEI. The CDR3 totals 14 residues. V shed 6 bases, J shed 3 bases, and the junction held 8 bases outside the gene matches. Here the CDR3 reads CASRWGGGSYEQYF. CDR3 in DNA: TGTGCCAGCAGATGGGGCGGGGGAAGCTACGAGCAGTACTTC.

In this sample, this clonotype turned up many times. The chain employs TRBV6-2 or TRBV6-3 and TRBJ1-5, with a tentative D call TRBD1 (6 bases). Trimming took off 6 bases at V and 4 bases at J, with 16 bases between the two ends. The CDR3 consists of 15 residues. Germline lookup yields CDR1 MNHEY and CDR2 SVGEGT. The CDR3 DNA reads TGTGCCAGCAGCCGCCTGGACAGCCTTAATCAGCCCCAGCATTTT. Translation gives CASSRLDSLNQPQHF.

This clonotype was seen repeatedly, ten times or more. The chain couples TRBV7-9 to TRBJ2-7, with D possibly matching TRBD2 (5 bases). Trimming pared 0 bases from V and 2 bases from J, leaving 14 bases between. Per the germline V gene, CDR1 is SEHNR and CDR2 is FQNEAQ (reference sequence). This CDR3 spans 16 amino acids. CDR3 sequence reads: CASSLAPSYGAYEQYF. The CDR3 DNA reads as TGTGCCAGCAGCTTAGCTCCTAGCTACGGCGCCTACGAGCAGTACTTC.

The genes are TRBV4-1 and TRBJ2-5, with 7 bases matching TRBD2. V lost 0 bases and J lost 10; bases outside the gene matches: 14. The germline V gene encodes CDR1 MGHRA and CDR2 YSYEKL. This CDR3 is built from 16 residues. CDR3 residues: CASSQDSKGLKRHQYF. The CDR3 region has the DNA TGCGCCAGCAGCCAAGATTCGAAGGGACTAAAGAGACACCAGTACTTC.

This clonotype was seen many times. V is TRBV6-1 and J is TRBJ2-7; a weak D match, TRBD1 (5 bases). Germline lookup yields CDR1 MNHNS and CDR2 SASEGT. With 6 bases removed from V and 1 base from J, the gap between germline ends came to 13 bases. This CDR3 has 14 residues. This CDR3 reads CASRRIAGSYEQYF. CDR3 coding DNA: TGTGCCAGCAGACGAATCGCAGGGTCCTACGAGCAGTACTTC.

The chain links TRBV6-2 or TRBV6-3 to TRBJ1-6; tentative D call: TRBD1 (6 bases). Trimming left V 4 bases short and J 8 bases short, with 18 bases between. Germline-derived CDR1 and CDR2 are MNHEY and SVGEGT. The CDR3 extends over 16 amino acids. The CDR3 nucleotides are TGTGCCAGCAGTTCCCTGGGGGCAAGGCCGGATTCACCCCTCCACTTT. It encodes CASSSLGARPDSPLHF.

There are many counts of this clonotype. Relative to the germline gene, one junction end is altered; a read error may explain this. Here the CDR3 reads CASSFGGWTPTNTQYF. The CDR3 coding sequence is TGTGCCAGCAGTTTTGGGGGGTGGACCCCCACAAATACGCAGTATTTT. V is TRBV6-1 and J is TRBJ2-3; a possible D gene is TRBD2 (6 bases). The CDR3 totals 16 residues. The germline CDR1 and CDR2 sequences are MNHNS and SASEGT.

This clonotype was seen at least ten times. The gene calls are TRBV28 and TRBJ2-3, with 8 positions matching TRBD2. The CDR3 has 13 amino acids. Germline V gives CDR1 MDHEN, CDR2 SYDVKM. V lost 6 bases and J lost 5; bases outside the gene matches: 4. The CDR3 loop reads CASRSGGEDTQYF. Here the CDR3 DNA reads TGTGCCAGCAGATCCGGGGGGGAAGATACGCAGTATTTT. The whole variable domain, remainder taken from reference TRBV28 and TRBJ2-3, is DVKVTQSSRYLVKRTGEKVFLECVQDMDHENMFWYRQDPGLGLRLIYFSYDVKMKEKGDIPEGYSVSREKKERFSLILESASTNQTSMYLCASRSGGEDTQYFGPGTRLTVL.

This clonotype came up many times. The chain links TRBV3-1 to TRBJ1-1, with no clear D. Germline values: CDR1 LGHDT, CDR2 YNNKEL (reference sequence). The length of the CDR3 is 15 residues. V dropped 3 bases and J dropped 0 bases, with 11 bases sitting between them. CDR3 DNA: TGTGCCAGCAGCCAGGGTTCTACTATGAACACTGAAGCTTTCTTT. This codes for CASSQGSTMNTEAFF.

This clonotype was seen at least ten times. The chain combines TRBV20-1 with TRBJ2-5; TRBD2 matches at 11 bases. CDR3 size: 13 residues. Germline V gives CDR1 DFQATT, CDR2 SNEGSKA (reference sequence). After removal of 3 bases from V and 5 bases from J, the junction contained 2 bases not matched to a gene. The CDR3, as DNA: TGCAGTGCTAGTAGCGGGGGGGCGGAGACCCAGTACTTC. This encodes CSASSGGAETQYF.

This clonotype was picked up a small number of times. The rearrangement uses TRBV24-1 and TRBJ2-1; 14 bases are a match to TRBD2. The CDR3 sequence is 17 residues long. Trimming removed 2 bases from V and 7 bases from J; junction bases left unmatched: 6. The V gene's germline CDR1 is KGHDR and CDR2 SFDVKD. Here the CDR3 reads CATSDSRTSGGRNEQFF. In nucleotides, the CDR3 is TGTGCCACCAGTGATTCACGGACTAGCGGGGGGAGGAATGAGCAGTTCTTC.

This clonotype was detected a few times. This chain links TRBV7-9 with TRBJ2-7, with D unclear. The CDR3 is 14 amino acids. Germline values: CDR1 SEHNR, CDR2 FQNEAQ (reference sequence). V lost 1 base, J lost 3 bases, and 10 bases lay in between. The chain's CDR3 is CASSLVGPSYEQYF. Written as DNA, the CDR3 is TGTGCCAGCAGCTTAGTAGGTCCAAGCTACGAGCAGTACTTC.

The chain combines TRBV25-1 with TRBJ1-4; TRBD1 matches at 7 bases. V lost 2 bases to trimming and J lost 7 bases; unmatched junction nucleotides: 10. Germline CDR1 and CDR2: MGHDK and SYGVNS. The CDR3 contains 16 residues. The CDR3 DNA is TGTGCCAGCAGTGAAAACCGGGACAGTAGAGCTGAAAAACTGTTTTTT. Translation: CASSENRDSRAEKLFF. The full variable domain, completed using reference TRBV25-1 and TRBJ1-4, is EADIYQTPRYLVIGTGKKITLECSQTMGHDKMYWYQQDPGMELHLIHYSYGVNSTEKGDLSSESTVSRIRTEHFPLTLESARPSHTSQYLCASSENRDSRAEKLFFGSGTQLSVL.

This clonotype was observed a handful of times. V usage is TRBV4-1 and J usage is TRBJ2-1; D could derive from TRBD1 or TRBD2 (5 bases each). From germline, CDR1 is MGHRA and CDR2 YSYEKL. Trimming stripped 0 bases from V and 6 bases from J, with 12 bases between. The CDR3 is 15 residues long. CDR3 sequence (DNA): TGCGCCAGCAGCCAAGATCCGGGACCCGCCAATGAGCAGTTCTTC. Amino acids: CASSQDPGPANEQFF.

On this clonotype itself: Germline and junction disagree at one end, which may indicate a read error. The J gene is TRBJ1-1, the V gene TRBV20-1; no definite D call. The CDR3 sequence is 13 residues long. Germline V lookup: CDR1 DFQATT, CDR2 SNEGSKA (reference sequence). The CDR3 reads CSAGGQLNAEAFF. As DNA, the CDR3 is TGCAGTGCCGGAGGGCAATTGAACGCTGAAGCTTTCTTT.

The chain is built from TRBV6-1 and TRBJ1-6, with a possible D match to TRBD1 (5 bases). CDR1 and CDR2 from the germline V gene are MNHNS and SASEGT. This CDR3 has 16 residues. Trimming pared 1 base from V and 5 bases from J, leaving 12 bases between. The CDR3 here is CASSEVITGNNSPLHF. For the CDR3, the DNA is TGTGCCAGCAGTGAAGTTATCACAGGAAATAATTCACCCCTCCACTTT.

This clonotype turned up a few times. The chain links TRBV6-1 to TRBJ1-1; TRBD1 might be the D (6 bases). CDR3 length: 13 amino acids. The germline CDR1 and CDR2 sequences are MNHNS and SASEGT. The V gene lost 6 bases and the J gene lost 4 bases, with 12 bases spanning the gap. As DNA, the CDR3 is TGTGCCAGCAGATTTAGGGGGGGCACTGAAGCTTTCTTT. This gives the protein CASRFRGGTEAFF.

With regard to this clonotype: The germline gene is not matched at one end of the junction; a read error may be the cause. The chain carries TRBV6-1 and TRBJ2-1; D unclear. CDR3 length: 13 residues. CDR1 MNHNS and CDR2 SASEGT come from the germline V gene. The CDR3 DNA is TGTGCCAGCAGTATCCCGCCCCACAATGGGCAGTTCTTC. Its translation is CASSIPPHNGQFF.

The V and J genes are TRBV27 and TRBJ2-7, with 10 bases identical to TRBD1. The CDR3 has 12 amino acids. V was clipped by 7 bases and J by 5 bases; unmatched bases: 2. Per germline, CDR1 MNHEY and CDR2 SMNVEV (reference sequence). CDR3: CASMTGGDEQYF. Written as DNA, the CDR3 is TGTGCCAGCATGACAGGGGGCGACGAGCAGTACTTC.

This clonotype has a count of ten or more. The chain uses TRBV28 and TRBJ1-1; no reliable D call. V lost 4 bases, J lost 3 bases, and 9 bases lay in between. There are 13 residues in the CDR3. Germline CDR1 reads MDHEN; CDR2 reads SYDVKM. Written as DNA, the CDR3 is TGTGCCAGCAGTTCCCGCGTCCACACTGAAGCTTTCTTT. Its protein is CASSSRVHTEAFF.